The sequence of this TCR beta chain was determined in a study of blood T cell repertoires in COVID-19. The data were produced by immunoSEQ multiplex PCR, yet TCRdb's version contains in-frame clones alone and is incomplete. The sample carries about 200,000 clones, roughly 84% recorded once. Looked up from germline, CDR1 is LNHDA and CDR2 is SQIVND (reference sequence). There are 13 residues in the CDR3. V was clipped by 5 bases and J by 6 bases; unmatched bases: 2. This TCR derives from a middle-aged man with COVID-19, enrolled during active disease. The sample consisted of peripheral blood. The rearrangement joins TRBV19 to TRBJ1-5, with 9 positions matching TRBD1. The CDR3 coding sequence is TGTGCCAGTAGTGGGGACAGGGTTCAGCCCCAGCATTTT. It specifies CASSGDRVQPQHF.